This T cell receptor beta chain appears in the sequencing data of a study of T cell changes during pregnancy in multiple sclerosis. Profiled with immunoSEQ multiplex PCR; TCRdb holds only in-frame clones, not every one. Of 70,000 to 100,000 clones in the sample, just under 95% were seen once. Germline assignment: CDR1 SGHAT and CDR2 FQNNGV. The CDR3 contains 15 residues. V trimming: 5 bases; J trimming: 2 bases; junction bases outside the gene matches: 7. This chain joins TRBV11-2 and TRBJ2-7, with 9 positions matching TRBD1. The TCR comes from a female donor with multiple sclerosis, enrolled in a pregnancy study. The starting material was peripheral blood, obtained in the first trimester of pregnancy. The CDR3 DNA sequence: TGTGCCAGCAGCCCCAGACAGGGGGTTACCTACGAGCAGTACTTC. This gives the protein CASSPRQGVTYEQYF.